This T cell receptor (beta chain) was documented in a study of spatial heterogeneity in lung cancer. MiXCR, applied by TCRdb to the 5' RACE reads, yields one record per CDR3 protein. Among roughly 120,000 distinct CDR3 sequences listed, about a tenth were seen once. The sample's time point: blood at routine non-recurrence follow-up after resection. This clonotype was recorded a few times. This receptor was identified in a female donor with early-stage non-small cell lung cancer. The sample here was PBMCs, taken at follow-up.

The CDR3 DNA sequence: TGTGCCATCCAACGCGGTGGGACAGTCAATCAGCCCCAGCATTTT. Its translation: CAIQRGGTVNQPQHF. The chain recombines TRBV6-1 with TRBJ1-5; 7 bases line up with TRBD1. V was clipped by 10 bases and J by 3 bases; unmatched bases: 12. Germline CDR1 MNHNS, CDR2 SASEGT. The CDR3 sequence is 15 residues long.